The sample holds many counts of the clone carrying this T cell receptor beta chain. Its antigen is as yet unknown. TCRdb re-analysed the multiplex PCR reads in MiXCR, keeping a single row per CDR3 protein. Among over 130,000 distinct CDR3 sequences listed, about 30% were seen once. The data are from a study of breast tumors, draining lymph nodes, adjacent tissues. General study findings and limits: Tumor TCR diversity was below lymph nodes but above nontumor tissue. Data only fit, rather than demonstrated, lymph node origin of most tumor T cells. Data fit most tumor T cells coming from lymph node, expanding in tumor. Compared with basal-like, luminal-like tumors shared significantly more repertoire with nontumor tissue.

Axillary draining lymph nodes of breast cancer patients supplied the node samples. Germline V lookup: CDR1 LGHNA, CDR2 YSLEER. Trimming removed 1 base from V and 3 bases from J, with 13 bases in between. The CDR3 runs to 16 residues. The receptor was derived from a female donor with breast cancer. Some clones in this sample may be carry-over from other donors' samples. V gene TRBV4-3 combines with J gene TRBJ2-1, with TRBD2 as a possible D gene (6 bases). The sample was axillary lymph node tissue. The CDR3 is CASSQGEEVGYNEQFF. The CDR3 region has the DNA TGCGCCAGCAGCCAAGGGGAGGAGGTTGGCTACAATGAGCAGTTCTTC.